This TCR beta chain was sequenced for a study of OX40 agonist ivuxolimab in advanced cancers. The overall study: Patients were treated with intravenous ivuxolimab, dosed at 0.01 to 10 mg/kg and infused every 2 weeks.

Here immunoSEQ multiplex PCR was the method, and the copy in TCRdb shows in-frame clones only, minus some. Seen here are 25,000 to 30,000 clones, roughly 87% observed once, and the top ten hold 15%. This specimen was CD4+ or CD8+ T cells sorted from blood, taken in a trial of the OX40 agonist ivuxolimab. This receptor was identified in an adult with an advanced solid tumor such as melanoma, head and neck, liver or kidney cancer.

This CDR3 is CASSMITGLNTEAFF. The CDR3 DNA is TGTGCCAGTAGTATGATCACGGGGCTGAACACTGAAGCTTTCTTT. The chain carries TRBV19 and TRBJ1-1, with TRBD1 as a possible D gene (5 bases). Germline V gene data show CDR1 as LNHDA and CDR2 as SQIVND (reference sequence). The CDR3 spans 15 residues. The V end lost 3 bases, the J end lost 0 bases, and 11 bases lay between the germline ends.